This is a list of T cell receptor beta chains from one sample in a study of vaccination effects on CD4 cells after COVID-19. These receptors have no identified antigens. Repertoires were generated with immunoSEQ multiplex PCR, while TCRdb's copy carries only in-frame clones and drops some. Counted here are tens of thousands of clones, 70% to 90% occurring once; the ten biggest clones make up approximately 1.2%. Specimen: CD4+ T cells from PBMCs cultured with HCoV-229E spike peptides, collected after COVID-19 vaccination. These receptors all stem from a human donor who received a COVID-19 vaccine. CDR3s include the opening cysteine and the closing phenylalanine or tryptophan. The D gene is left open where the match is weak. Size values are once, few and many counts, or a class for expanded clones, and some rows have none.

V	size	J	D	CDR3	DNA
TRBV7-9	once	TRBJ1-2	NA	CASSLGGGYTF	TGTGCCAGCAGCTTAGGAGGGGGCTACACCTTC
TRBV6-1	few	TRBJ1-3	NA	CASSEHWFSGNTIYF	TGTGCCAGCAGTGAACATTGGTTTTCTGGAAACACCATATATTTT
TRBV4-3	NA	TRBJ2-1	TRBD2	CASSQPGLAGVDEQFF	TGCGCCAGCAGCCAACCGGGACTAGCGGGAGTAGATGAGCAGTTCTTC
TRBV2	NA	TRBJ1-5	NA	CASSPGPLLNQPQHF	TGTGCCAGCAGCCCGGGACCGCTGCTCAATCAGCCCCAGCATTTT
TRBV7-2	NA	TRBJ1-1	NA	CASSLASRGTEAFF	TGTGCCAGCAGCTTAGCGTCCAGGGGTACTGAAGCTTTCTTT
TRBV11-2	NA	TRBJ1-6	TRBD1	CTSSPPRTGDNSPLHF	TGTACCAGCAGCCCGCCGAGGACAGGGGACAATTCACCCCTCCACTTT
TRBV5-1	NA	TRBJ1-4	NA	CASSFGGGFDEKLFF	TGCGCCAGCAGCTTCGGAGGGGGTTTTGATGAAAAACTGTTTTTT
TRBV7-2	NA	TRBJ2-2	TRBD2	CASSPTLRAGGITGELFF	TGTGCCAGCAGCCCGACCTTGAGGGCGGGGGGGATCACCGGGGAGCTGTTTTTT
TRBV19	NA	TRBJ1-1	NA	CASSSLGGGNTEAFF	TGTGCCAGTAGTTCACTGGGCGGGGGGAACACTGAAGCTTTCTTT
TRBV27	NA	TRBJ1-1	TRBD1	CASSLWTGGAGYTEAFF	TGTGCCAGCAGTCTATGGACAGGGGGCGCCGGGTACACTGAAGCTTTCTTT
TRBV27	once	TRBJ2-5	TRBD1	CASTLRGQGPYQETQYF	TGTGCCAGCACCCTGAGGGGACAGGGGCCGTACCAAGAGACCCAGTACTTC
TRBV6-1	NA	TRBJ1-5	NA	CASSEVGLGQPQHF	TGTGCCAGCAGTGAAGTGGGCTTGGGGCAGCCCCAGCATTTT
TRBV4-1	few	TRBJ2-5	NA	CASSHPQETQYF	TGCGCCAGCAGCCACCCACAAGAGACCCAGTACTTC
TRBV5-1	NA	TRBJ2-3	TRBD1	CASSPGQTTDTQYF	TGCGCCAGCAGCCCGGGACAGACCACAGATACGCAGTATTTT
TRBV3-1/TRBV3-2	NA	TRBJ2-1	NA	CASSQLTRDLSYNEQFF	TGTGCCAGCAGCCAACTCACCAGGGATTTATCCTACAATGAGCAGTTCTTC
TRBV6-2/TRBV6-3	NA	TRBJ1-5	NA	CASSVTGGQPQHF	TGTGCCAGCAGTGTGACTGGTGGTCAGCCCCAGCATTTT
TRBV11-3	NA	TRBJ2-1	TRBD1	CASSSRQGPEQFF	TGTGCCAGCAGCTCGAGACAGGGTCCTGAGCAGTTCTTC
TRBV6-5	once	TRBJ1-1	TRBD1	CASTGQGNTEAFF	TGTGCCAGCACGGGACAGGGGAACACTGAAGCTTTCTTT
TRBV6-6	NA	TRBJ1-2	NA	CATRPVRDYGYTF	TGTGCCACCCGCCCCGTCAGAGACTATGGCTACACCTTC
TRBV19	NA	TRBJ1-4	TRBD1	CASGQPGTGLNEKLFF	TGTGCCAGTGGTCAGCCCGGGACAGGCCTCAATGAAAAACTGTTTTTT
TRBV7-9	NA	TRBJ1-5	TRBD1	CASSLVGTDNQPQHF	TGTGCCAGCAGCCTAGTCGGGACAGATAATCAGCCCCAGCATTTT
TRBV28	NA	TRBJ2-6	TRBD2	CASSSPLTSGAGANVLTF	TGTGCCAGCAGTTCCCCCCTGACTAGCGGGGCTGGGGCCAACGTCCTGACTTTC
TRBV5-1	NA	TRBJ1-4	NA	CASSLGGGGDEKLFF	TGCGCCAGCAGCTTGGGAGGGGGAGGTGATGAAAAACTGTTTTTT
TRBV5-1	NA	TRBJ2-5	TRBD2	CASSSGAGGQETQYF	TGCGCCAGCTCCTCTGGGGCGGGGGGGCAGGAGACCCAGTACTTC
TRBV5-1	NA	TRBJ1-4	NA	CASSRTGSTNEKLFF	TGCGCCAGCAGCAGAACAGGTAGCACTAATGAAAAACTGTTTTTT
TRBV5-1	NA	TRBJ2-2	NA	CASRRAGTNTGELFF	TGCGCCAGCAGGAGGGCAGGGACGAACACCGGGGAGCTGTTTTTT
TRBV11-2	NA	TRBJ2-1	TRBD1	CASSPRGQTYNEQFF	TGTGCCAGCAGCCCCAGGGGGCAGACCTACAATGAGCAGTTCTTC
TRBV20-1	NA	TRBJ2-5	NA	CSGWAQETQYF	TGCAGTGGGTGGGCACAAGAGACCCAGTACTTC
TRBV19	NA	TRBJ2-2	TRBD2	CASVGGNGELFF	TGTGCCAGTGTGGGGGGGAACGGGGAGCTGTTTTTT
TRBV23-1	few	TRBJ1-5	NA	CASSQDTLLNQPQHF	TGCGCCAGCAGTCAGGACACTTTACTCAATCAGCCCCAGCATTTT
TRBV5-1	NA	TRBJ1-1	NA	CASSPRSRATEAFF	TGCGCCAGCAGCCCGAGGAGTAGGGCCACTGAAGCTTTCTTT